The 6 T cell receptor beta chains reported below all come from one sample, sequenced in a study of PD-1 blockade in mismatch repair-deficient tumors (TCRdb year 2017). The library was generated by the immunoSEQ multiplex PCR assay. TCRdb retrieved this table from immuneACCESS and kept in-frame rearrangements only. Not all clones are present; in checked studies, unresolved V genes account for under half, and no reason is known for the remainder. The sample table lists some 50,000 clones, 77% of them with a count of one. The top ten constitute roughly 3.5% of the sample. The sample's time point, from its label and the paper: peripheral blood before pembrolizumab. Here the sequenced sample was PBMCs, taken before pembrolizumab treatment. The receptors come from an adult with mismatch repair-deficient cancer.

This clone is a singleton in its sample. This chain uses TRBV7-8 with TRBJ2-2; D is perhaps TRBD2 (5 bases). The V gene lost 5 bases and the J gene lost 1 base, with 8 bases spanning the gap. The germline V gene has CDR1 SGHVS and CDR2 FQNEAQ. The CDR3 spans 14 residues. CDR3 in amino acids: CASSIRGNTGELFF. CDR3 DNA: TGTGCCAGCAGCATCCGGGGGAACACCGGGGAGCTGTTTTTT.

This clone was seen only a few times. The chain carries TRBV28 and TRBJ1-5; 9 bases fit TRBD1. The junction had 8 bases not matched to a gene; V was cut back by 5 bases and J by 6 bases. The germline gives CDR1 MDHEN, CDR2 SYDVKM. This CDR3 is 15 amino acids long. CDR3 loop: CASSGDREGIQPQHF. The DNA of the CDR3 is TGTGCCAGCAGTGGGGACAGGGAAGGAATTCAGCCCCAGCATTTT.

This clone was detected a few times. This chain connects TRBV2 to TRBJ2-7, with unresolved D. CDR1 and CDR2 from the germline V gene are SNHLY and FYNNEI. V shed 4 bases and J shed 4 bases, with 5 bases lying between them. The CDR3 sequence is 11 residues long. CDR3 protein: CASSGEYEQYF. The CDR3 region has the DNA TGTGCCAGCAGTGGAGAGTACGAGCAGTACTTC.

J is TRBJ2-7 and V is TRBV29-1; no reliable D call. This CDR3 comprises 13 residues. V was pared by 4 bases and J by 3 bases, with 13 bases between. The germline gives CDR1 SQVTM, CDR2 ANQGSEA. Here the CDR3 DNA reads TGCAGCGTTGGTTTCGGGTCAGGCTACGAGCAGTACTTC. Residues: CSVGFGSGYEQYF.

The CDR3 here is CASTPESNTEAFF. The CDR3 DNA reads TGTGCCAGCACCCCCGAGTCGAACACTGAAGCTTTCTTT. The chain carries TRBV7-9 and TRBJ1-1; no clear D. The CDR3 extends over 13 amino acids. Germline assignment: CDR1 SEHNR and CDR2 FQNEAQ (reference sequence). V was shortened by 7 bases and J by 1 base, with 10 bases between the two germline ends.

This chain uses TRBV7-9 with TRBJ1-1, with D unclear. Germline loops: CDR1 SEHNR, CDR2 FQNEAQ (reference sequence). V shed 7 bases and J shed 1 base, with 10 bases lying between them. The CDR3 is 13 residues long. The CDR3: CASTSQQNTEAFF. CDR3 DNA sequence: TGTGCCAGCACCTCACAGCAGAACACTGAAGCTTTCTTT.